The 17 T cell receptor beta chains below come from one sample, sequenced in a study of shared clonotypes between healthy human individuals. CD45RO-negative, CCR7-positively selected cells formed the naive CD8 fraction, excluding terminally differentiated effector memory CD45RA+ cells. Method: immunoSEQ multiplex PCR; TCRdb's copy keeps in-frame clones and lacks some. The sample has roughly 890,000 clones; about 91% are singletons. Sequencing was done on a sample of naive CD8+ T cells sorted from blood. The receptor source for this set is a man aged 25 to 40 in good health.

The V call is TRBV7-9, the J call TRBJ2-7, with D tentatively TRBD2 (5 bases). The CDR3 runs to 15 residues. The V end lost 5 bases, the J end lost 1 base, and 15 bases lay between the germline ends. The germline CDR1 and CDR2 sequences are SEHNR and FQNEAQ (reference sequence). This CDR3 is CASSPAVGGSYEQYF. In DNA, the CDR3 is TGTGCCAGCAGCCCCGCCGTAGGAGGATCCTACGAGCAGTACTTC.

The V call is TRBV2, the J call TRBJ2-1, with no clear D. CDR1 and CDR2 (germline): SNHLY, FYNNEI. V lost 4 bases to trimming and J lost 0 bases, with 10 bases between them. The CDR3 loop spans 15 amino acids. The CDR3 spells CASSASTGSYNEQFF. CDR3 DNA sequence: TGTGCCAGCAGTGCTAGTACGGGCTCCTACAATGAGCAGTTCTTC.

This chain uses TRBV9 with TRBJ1-1, with a weak D call TRBD1 (5 bases). V lost 1 base to trimming and J lost 5 bases, with 9 bases between them. The CDR3 runs to 13 residues. The germline V gene has CDR1 SGDLS and CDR2 YYNGEE. Here the CDR3 DNA reads TGTGCCAGCAGCGTACCTGGGGGGACTGAAGCTTTCTTT. Encoded protein: CASSVPGGTEAFF.

This clone was seen just once. Other DNA sequences in this specimen translate into the identical CDR3. CDR3 nucleotide sequence: TGTGCCAGCAGTGCGGGACAGGGCAATCAGCCCCAGCATTTT. It translates to CASSAGQGNQPQHF. This chain joins TRBV27 and TRBJ1-5; 8 bases are a match to TRBD1. The V segment lost 5 bases and the J segment 2 bases; nucleotides outside the gene matches: 2. The CDR3 covers 14 residues. CDR1 and CDR2 (germline): MNHEY, SMNVEV (reference sequence).

Only one count was recorded for this clone. The CDR3 region is CASSARGMDTEAFF. The CDR3 DNA sequence: TGTGCCAGCAGCGCCAGGGGAATGGACACTGAAGCTTTCTTT. The chain links TRBV7-9 to TRBJ1-1; TRBD1 is a possible D gene (6 bases). The V gene lost 5 bases and the J gene lost 3 bases, with 13 bases spanning the gap. Germline CDR1 is SEHNR and CDR2 is FQNEAQ (reference sequence). CDR3 size: 14 residues.

The chain has TRBV7-9 and TRBJ2-4, with TRBD1 identical over 7 bases. J was trimmed by 6 bases and V by 0 bases; bases with no gene match: 11. CDR1 and CDR2 (germline): SEHNR, FQNEAQ (reference sequence). The CDR3 sequence is 17 residues long. CDR3 nucleotide sequence: TGTGCCAGCAGCTTAGCCAGCTCCGACAGGGTGGGAAACATTCAGTACTTC. Protein product: CASSLASSDRVGNIQYF.

V is TRBV19 and J is TRBJ2-7, with D tentatively TRBD1 (5 bases). The V gene lost 6 bases and the J gene lost 1 base, with 19 bases spanning the gap. This CDR3 is built from 16 residues. CDR1 and CDR2 (germline): LNHDA, SQIVND (reference sequence). The CDR3 reads CASRLNGHTLSYEQYF. The CDR3 nucleotides read TGTGCCAGTAGATTGAATGGACACACCCTTTCCTACGAGCAGTACTTC.

The chain carries TRBV9 and TRBJ2-1, with 7 bases matching TRBD2. Germline values: CDR1 SGDLS, CDR2 YYNGEE. The CDR3 loop spans 17 amino acids. V shed 4 bases and J 6 bases; nucleotides not matched to a gene: 16. This CDR3 is CASSNPFGGGAGNEQFF. DNA for the CDR3: TGTGCCAGCAGCAACCCATTTGGGGGAGGGGCTGGCAATGAGCAGTTCTTC.

The chain couples TRBV15 to TRBJ2-2; 8 positions agree with TRBD2. Germline CDR1 is LNHNV and CDR2 is YYDKDF (reference sequence). V trimming: 1 base; J trimming: 5 bases; junction bases outside the gene matches: 12. The CDR3 spans 18 residues. In DNA, the CDR3 is TGTGCCACCAGCAGAGCGTCCGTGAGCGGGAGAACTACCGGGGAGCTGTTTTTT. Protein sequence: CATSRASVSGRTTGELFF.

This rearrangement joins TRBV5-5 to TRBJ2-3; 10 nucleotides match TRBD1. The CDR3 loop spans 15 amino acids. V trimming: 3 bases; J trimming: 3 bases; junction bases outside the gene matches: 4. Germline CDR1 SGHKS, CDR2 YYEKEE (reference sequence). This chain's CDR3 is CASSSPGQGTDTQYF. The CDR3 nucleotides are TGTGCCAGCAGCTCCCCGGGACAGGGGACAGATACGCAGTATTTT.

As to this clone: The sample carries other DNA sequences with the same CDR3. This rearrangement joins TRBV4-3 to TRBJ2-7, with D perhaps assigned TRBD1 or TRBD2 (6 bases each). V lost 0 bases to trimming and J lost 4 bases, with 10 bases between them. This CDR3 spans 14 amino acids. CDR1 is LGHNA and CDR2 is YSLEER in the germline V gene. CDR3 protein: CASSQDTGTYEQYF. The CDR3 region has the DNA TGCGCCAGCAGCCAAGATACAGGGACTTACGAGCAGTACTTC.

This rearrangement joins TRBV6-6 to TRBJ2-5; 9 nucleotides agree with TRBD1. V was pared by 5 bases and J by 4 bases, with 8 bases of the junction left unmatched. Germline V gene data show CDR1 as MNHNY and CDR2 as SVGAGI (reference sequence). The CDR3 totals 15 residues. CDR3 sequence: CASSTIQGALETQYF. The CDR3 DNA is TGTGCCAGCAGTACTATACAGGGGGCACTAGAGACCCAGTACTTC.

With respect to this clone: At one end the junction does not follow the germline gene, possibly because of a read error. V usage is TRBV14 and J usage is TRBJ2-7; D remains ambiguous. Germline V gene data show CDR1 as SGHDN and CDR2 as FVKESK. The CDR3 loop spans 16 amino acids. The CDR3 protein is CASSKEHASAGAEQYF. DNA for the CDR3: TGTGCCAGCAGCAAAGAACATGCAAGCGCCGGCGCCGAGCAGTACTTC.

The chain combines TRBV7-9 with TRBJ2-5; 8 positions agree with TRBD1. V trimming: 5 bases; J trimming: 1 base; junction bases outside the gene matches: 9. CDR3 size: 16 residues. Per the germline V gene, CDR1 is SEHNR and CDR2 is FQNEAQ (reference sequence). The CDR3 protein is CASSPRLGQGQETQYF. In nucleotides, the CDR3 is TGTGCCAGCAGCCCCCGGCTAGGACAGGGCCAAGAGACCCAGTACTTC.

The chain joins TRBV27 to TRBJ2-2; D is perhaps TRBD1 (5 bases). The CDR3 contains 15 residues. Looked up from germline, CDR1 is MNHEY and CDR2 is SMNVEV (reference sequence). Trimming took 2 bases from V and 5 from J, leaving 12 bases between them. CDR3 region: CASSLNAGLTGELFF. The CDR3, as DNA: TGTGCCAGCAGTTTAAATGCAGGGCTTACCGGGGAGCTGTTTTTT.

The gene calls are TRBV29-1 and TRBJ2-5, with D possibly TRBD1 on 6 matching bases. With 2 bases removed from V and 0 bases from J, the gap between germline ends came to 13 bases. Germline CDR1 SQVTM, CDR2 ANQGSEA. CDR3 length: 15 amino acids. The CDR3 DNA follows: TGCAGCGTTGAACCACAGGACAGCTACCAAGAGACCCAGTACTTC. Translated, it gives CSVEPQDSYQETQYF. The full variable domain, in which reference TRBV29-1 and TRBJ2-5 provide the parts outside the CDR3, is SAVISQKPSRDICQRGTSLTIQCQVDSQVTMMFWYRQQPGQSLTLIATANQGSEATYESGFVIDKFPISRPNLTFSTLTVSNMSPEDSSIYLCSVEPQDSYQETQYFGPGTRLLVL.

The chain is built from TRBV19 and TRBJ2-7; D remains unclear. Germline V gene lookup returns CDR1 LNHDA and CDR2 SQIVND (reference sequence). The CDR3 runs 13 residues. Trimming took 4 bases from V and 3 from J, leaving 10 bases between them. CDR3 sequence: CASSTAGNYEQYF. The DNA for the CDR3 is TGTGCCAGTAGTACGGCAGGAAACTACGAGCAGTACTTC.